Below, one T cell receptor (beta chain) is given with its context. Its antigen is undetermined. Here immunoSEQ multiplex PCR was the method, and the copy in TCRdb shows in-frame clones only, minus some. The data contain 80,000 to 95,000 clones, 88% of them seen just once; the ten biggest clones take up around 0.3%. This sample stems from a study of graft-versus-host responses after intestinal transplantation. The source of this sequence is a human donor who was the organ donor for an intestinal transplant. Material: unstimulated CD4+ T cells sorted from spleen or lymph node cells, obtained before transplant.

CDR3 in amino acids: CASSLGGDDGYTF. The CDR3 bases are TGTGCCAGCAGCTTAGGGGGCGACGATGGCTACACCTTC. This chain links TRBV7-3 with TRBJ1-2; tentative D call: TRBD1 (6 bases). The CDR3 is made up of 13 amino acids. Germline V gives CDR1 SGHTA, CDR2 FQGTGA. Trimming removed 2 bases at V and 6 bases at J, with 10 bases between.